A single sample is the source of the 25 T cell receptor beta chains below, sequenced in a study of T cell responses to AZD1222 COVID-19 vaccine. Measured with immunoSEQ multiplex PCR; TCRdb has only the in-frame clones, and not every one. The table shows 150,000 or so clones, with roughly 90% occurring only once. This material consisted of peripheral blood, taken 28 days after the second AZD1222 dose. The receptors derive from an adult who received the AZD1222 COVID-19 vaccine.

The gene calls are TRBV7-2 and TRBJ2-7; no reliable D call. The CDR3 runs 16 residues. Germline values: CDR1 SGHTA, CDR2 FQGNSA. The V and J ends lost 3 bases and 3 bases respectively, with 18 bases between them. The CDR3 DNA reads TGTGCCAGCAGCTTGGACGCGGTGGGTCCCCTCTACGAGCAGTACTTC. Its protein product is CASSLDAVGPLYEQYF.

The V gene is TRBV5-1, the J gene TRBJ2-7, with 7 bases lining up with TRBD1. The length of the CDR3 is 14 residues. V was pared by 4 bases and J by 4 bases, with 8 bases of the junction left unmatched. Germline values: CDR1 SGHRS, CDR2 YFSETQ. Written as DNA, the CDR3 is TGCGCCAGCAGCACACCGGGACAGTATTACGAGCAGTACTTC. Encoded protein: CASSTPGQYYEQYF.

DNA for the CDR3: TGTGCCAGCAGTTTCACTACTGACCGGGCCTTGGATCGCGAGCAGTACTTC. It encodes CASSFTTDRALDREQYF. The chain joins TRBV6-2 or TRBV6-3 to TRBJ2-7; D unresolved. Deletions cut 4 bases from V and 6 bases from J, with 25 bases between. The CDR3 covers 17 residues. Per germline, CDR1 MNHEY and CDR2 SVGEGT.

This sequence joins TRBV7-6 and TRBJ1-5, with 9 bases aligning to TRBD1. The CDR3 runs 16 residues. Germline assignment: CDR1 SGHVS and CDR2 FNYEAQ. V lost 1 base to trimming and J lost 5 bases; unmatched junction nucleotides: 6. DNA for the CDR3: TGTGCCAGCAGCTTAGATTTGGGACAGGGTGATCAGCCCCAGCATTTT. Protein product: CASSLDLGQGDQPQHF.

The V and J genes are TRBV5-4 and TRBJ1-6; unclear D gene. The length of the CDR3 is 13 residues. The germline V gene has CDR1 SGHNT and CDR2 YYREEE (reference sequence). Trimming took 9 bases from V and 2 from J, leaving 9 bases between them. CDR3 in amino acids: CATKIAYNSPLHF. The CDR3, as DNA: TGTGCCACGAAGATCGCCTATAATTCACCCCTCCACTTT.

The rearrangement joins TRBV15 to TRBJ2-1; the match to TRBD1 covers 11 bases. The trim removed 3 bases at V and 9 bases at J, leaving 7 bases unmatched. Germline-derived CDR1 and CDR2 are LNHNV and YYDKDF (reference sequence). The CDR3 is 15 amino acids. For the CDR3, the DNA is TGTGCCACCAGCAGGGGACAGGGGGGGCAGGGTGAGCAGTTCTTC. Amino acid sequence: CATSRGQGGQGEQFF.

The V and J genes are TRBV5-1 and TRBJ2-2; 10 nucleotides agree with TRBD1. V gave up 3 bases and J gave up 6 bases; unmatched junction bases: 5. Germline loops: CDR1 SGHRS, CDR2 YFSETQ. The CDR3 is 15 residues long. In DNA, the CDR3 is TGCGCCAGCAGCTCCGCCGGGACAGGGGCCGGGGAGCTGTTTTTT. Amino acids: CASSSAGTGAGELFF.

V and J are TRBV28 and TRBJ2-1; D is possibly TRBD2 (5 bases). CDR1 is MDHEN, CDR2 SYDVKM, per germline. Between the trimmed V and J ends, which lost 6 bases and 0 bases, there was a span of 15 bases. This CDR3 is 16 amino acids long. The CDR3 nucleotides are TGTGCCAGCAGCTTCAAACTAGATTCCTCCTACAATGAGCAGTTCTTC. Translation: CASSFKLDSSYNEQFF.

Only a few counts were recorded for this clone. This chain links TRBV12-5 with TRBJ2-2; D possibly corresponds to TRBD1 (6 bases). V dropped 2 bases and J dropped 2 bases, with 15 bases sitting between them. The CDR3 totals 17 residues. Germline V gene lookup returns CDR1 LGHNT and CDR2 FRNRAP. CDR3 in amino acids: CASGLMTGAPNTGELFF. The CDR3 bases are TGTGCTAGTGGTTTGATGACAGGAGCCCCCAACACCGGGGAGCTGTTTTTT.

A few counts support this clone. The genes are TRBV2 and TRBJ2-7; no reliable D call. This CDR3 region has 11 residues. Germline V gives CDR1 SNHLY, CDR2 FYNNEI. With 8 bases removed from V and 2 bases from J, the gap between germline ends came to 7 bases. The CDR3: CASGYAYEQYF. The CDR3 region has the DNA TGTGCCAGCGGTTACGCCTACGAGCAGTACTTC.

The chain employs TRBV19 and TRBJ2-1; D is uncertain. CDR3 length equals 13 residues. V was cut by 3 bases and J by 3 bases, with 6 bases left in between. From germline, CDR1 is LNHDA and CDR2 SQIVND (reference sequence). The CDR3 bases are TGTGCCAGTAGTATCGCCCTCTACAATGAGCAGTTCTTC. As protein: CASSIALYNEQFF. Filled out from reference TRBV19 and TRBJ2-1, the complete variable domain reads DGGITQSPKYLFRKEGQNVTLSCEQNLNHDAMYWYRQDPGQGLRLIYYSQIVNDFQKGDIAEGYSVSREKKESFPLTVTSAQKNPTAFYLCASSIALYNEQFFGPGTRLTVL.

The chain recombines TRBV27 with TRBJ2-7; TRBD1 matches 7 bases. The length of the CDR3 is 13 residues. Losses at the gene ends were 5 bases for V and 2 bases for J; bases not matched to a gene: 3. The germline CDR1 and CDR2 sequences are MNHEY and SMNVEV (reference sequence). DNA for the CDR3: TGTGCCAGCAGTGCGGACAGGCCCTACGAGCAGTACTTC. Its translation is CASSADRPYEQYF.

The gene calls are TRBV27 and TRBJ1-5, with TRBD1 as a possible D gene (6 bases). V was shortened by 5 bases and J by 6 bases, with 20 bases between the two germline ends. Germline loops: CDR1 MNHEY, CDR2 SMNVEV (reference sequence). The CDR3 totals 16 residues. CDR3 region: CASSKQGSNYAQPQHF. The CDR3 DNA follows: TGTGCCAGCAGTAAACAGGGATCTAATTATGCTCAGCCCCAGCATTTT.

The chain has TRBV5-1 and TRBJ1-6; no clear D. The CDR3 loop spans 16 amino acids. Deletions cut 0 bases from V and 0 bases from J, with 7 bases between. Per germline, CDR1 SGHRS and CDR2 YFSETQ. The CDR3 reads CASSLGPSSYNSPLHF. The DNA for the CDR3 is TGCGCCAGCAGCTTGGGGCCGAGCTCCTATAATTCACCCCTCCACTTT.

V usage is TRBV2 and J usage is TRBJ2-7, with D perhaps matching TRBD1 (6 bases). Between the trimmed V and J ends, which lost 6 bases and 2 bases, there was a span of 11 bases. The CDR3 totals 13 residues. CDR1 SNHLY and CDR2 FYNNEI come from the germline V gene. DNA of the CDR3: TGTGCCAGCAGCGCCGACAGGACCTACGAGCAGTACTTC. Translating it yields CASSADRTYEQYF.

The chain has TRBV25-1 and TRBJ1-2; 9 bases match TRBD1. The germline CDR1 and CDR2 sequences are MGHDK and SYGVNS. The CDR3 sequence is 16 residues long. V shed 4 bases, J shed 4 bases, and the junction held 10 bases outside the gene matches. CDR3 sequence: CASSGEDRGNFYGYTF. CDR3 sequence (DNA): TGTGCCAGCAGTGGGGAGGACAGGGGCAACTTCTATGGCTACACCTTC.

CDR3 in amino acids: CASSKTGQGYEQYF. The CDR3 coding sequence is TGTGCCAGCAGCAAGACGGGACAGGGCTACGAGCAGTACTTC. The chain is built from TRBV6-5 and TRBJ2-7; 9 bases align to TRBD1. This CDR3 contains 14 residues. From germline, CDR1 is MNHEY and CDR2 SVGAGI. Unmatched junction bases numbered 6, after V lost 6 bases and J lost 3 bases.

The chain is built from TRBV15 and TRBJ1-4; D gene unclear. From germline, CDR1 is LNHNV and CDR2 YYDKDF (reference sequence). V lost 0 bases and J 1 base, leaving 12 bases between the germline ends. The CDR3 has 17 amino acids. The CDR3: CATSRDPGSGTNEKLFF. The CDR3 DNA reads as TGTGCCACCAGCAGAGATCCGGGGAGCGGAACTAATGAAAAACTGTTTTTT.

The chain uses TRBV3-1 (or the pseudogene TRBV3-2) and TRBJ1-6; D is ambiguous. Trimming took off 5 bases at V and 0 bases at J, with 8 bases between the two ends. Germline V gives CDR1 LGHDT, CDR2 YNNKEL (reference sequence). The CDR3 has 15 residues. Written as DNA, the CDR3 is TGTGCCAGCAGCGGCGGCGTCTCCTATAATTCACCCCTCCACTTT. This codes for CASSGGVSYNSPLHF.

The genes are TRBV25-1 and TRBJ2-3; a weak D match, TRBD1 (6 bases). Trimming cost V 1 base and J 2 bases, with 16 bases left between them. Germline V CDR1 and CDR2: MGHDK, SYGVNS. The CDR3 covers 17 residues. The CDR3 sequence is CASSEFLLGGDTDTQYF. CDR3 DNA sequence: TGTGCCAGCAGTGAATTCCTTTTAGGGGGAGACACAGATACGCAGTATTTT. Together with reference TRBV25-1 and TRBJ2-3, the CDR3 gives the full variable domain: EADIYQTPRYLVIGTGKKITLECSQTMGHDKMYWYQQDPGMELHLIHYSYGVNSTEKGDLSSESTVSRIRTEHFPLTLESARPSHTSQYLCASSEFLLGGDTDTQYFGPGTRLTVL.

This clone was recorded only once. The chain employs TRBV29-1 and TRBJ2-7; D not resolved. The CDR3 runs 12 residues. The V gene lost 7 bases and the J gene lost 0 bases, with 10 bases spanning the gap. CDR1 is SQVTM, CDR2 ANQGSEA, per germline. DNA of the CDR3: TGCAGCGGTCTGGCCAGCTCCTACGAGCAGTACTTC. Residues: CSGLASSYEQYF.

This clone was observed once. V is TRBV5-4 and J is TRBJ2-7, with 11 nucleotides matching TRBD2. V lost 4 bases, J lost 2 bases, and 2 bases stayed unmatched. There are 14 residues in the CDR3. Germline CDR1 is SGHNT and CDR2 is YYREEE (reference sequence). The CDR3 protein is CASSLSGRAYEQYF. The DNA of the CDR3 is TGTGCCAGCAGCCTTAGCGGGAGGGCCTACGAGCAGTACTTC.

The chain carries TRBV3-1 (or the pseudogene TRBV3-2) and TRBJ2-1, with 9 bases aligning to TRBD1. Germline V CDR1 and CDR2: LGHDT, YNNKEL (reference sequence). The V segment lost 4 bases and the J segment 5 bases; nucleotides outside the gene matches: 6. This CDR3 has 15 residues. In nucleotides, the CDR3 is TGTGCCAGCAGCCCCGGGACAGGGCTGCACAATGAGCAGTTCTTC. This gives the protein CASSPGTGLHNEQFF.

The J gene is TRBJ1-2, the V gene TRBV15; D unclear. The CDR3 has 13 amino acids. The germline V gene encodes CDR1 LNHNV and CDR2 YYDKDF (reference sequence). The V gene lost 5 bases and the J gene lost 8 bases, with 15 bases spanning the gap. The CDR3 region has the DNA TGTGCCACCAGCGGACCTGAAAGAGCCGGCTACACCTTC. Translating it yields CATSGPERAGYTF.

The chain employs TRBV12-3 or TRBV12-4 and TRBJ1-6; D remains ambiguous. V lost 1 base, J lost 9 bases, and 4 bases lay in between. The CDR3 runs to 12 residues. CDR3 nucleotide sequence: TGTGCCAGCAGTTTAGGAGTTTCACCCCTCCACTTT. Its protein is CASSLGVSPLHF.